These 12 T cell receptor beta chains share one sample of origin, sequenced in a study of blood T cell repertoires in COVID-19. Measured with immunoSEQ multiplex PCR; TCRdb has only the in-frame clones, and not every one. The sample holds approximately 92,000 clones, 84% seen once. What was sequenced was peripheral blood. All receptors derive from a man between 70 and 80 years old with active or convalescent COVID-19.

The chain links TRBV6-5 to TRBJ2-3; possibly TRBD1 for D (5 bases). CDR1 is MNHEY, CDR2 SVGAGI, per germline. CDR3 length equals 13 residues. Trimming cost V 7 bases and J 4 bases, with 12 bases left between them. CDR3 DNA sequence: TGTGCCAGCACCAGGGCTCAATCAGATACGCAGTATTTT. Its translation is CASTRAQSDTQYF.

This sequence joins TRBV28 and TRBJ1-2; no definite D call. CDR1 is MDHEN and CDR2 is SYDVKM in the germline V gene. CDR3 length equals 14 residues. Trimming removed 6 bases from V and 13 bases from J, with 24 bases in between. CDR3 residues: CASRPSSALWLGTF. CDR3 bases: TGTGCCAGCAGGCCCTCTTCGGCACTATGGCTAGGCACCTTC.

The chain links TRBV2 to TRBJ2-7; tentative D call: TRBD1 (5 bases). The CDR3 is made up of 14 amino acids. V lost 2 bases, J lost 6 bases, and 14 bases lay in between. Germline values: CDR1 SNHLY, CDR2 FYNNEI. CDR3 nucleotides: TGTGCCAGCAGTGAATCCAGCAGGGCCGGCGAGCAGTACTTC. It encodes CASSESSRAGEQYF. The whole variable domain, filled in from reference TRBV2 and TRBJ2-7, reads EPEVTQTPSHQVTQMGQEVILRCVPISNHLYFYWYRQILGQKVEFLVSFYNNEISEKSEIFDDQFSVERPDGSNFTLKIRSTKLEDSAMYFCASSESSRAGEQYFGPGTRLTVT.

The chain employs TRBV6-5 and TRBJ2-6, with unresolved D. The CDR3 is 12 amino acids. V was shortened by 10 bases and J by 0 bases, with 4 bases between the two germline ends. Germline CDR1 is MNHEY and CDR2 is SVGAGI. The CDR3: CANNSGANVLTF. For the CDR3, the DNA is TGTGCCAACAACTCTGGGGCCAACGTCCTGACTTTC.

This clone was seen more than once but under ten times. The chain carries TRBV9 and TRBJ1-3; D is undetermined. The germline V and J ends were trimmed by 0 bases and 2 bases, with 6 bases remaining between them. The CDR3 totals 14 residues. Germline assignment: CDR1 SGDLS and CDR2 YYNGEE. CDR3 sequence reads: CASSVDTAGNTIYF. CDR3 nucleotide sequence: TGTGCCAGCAGCGTAGACACAGCTGGAAACACCATATATTTT.

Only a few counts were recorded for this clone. The CDR3 DNA reads TGTGCCAGCAGCCTAGACCCGACAGGGGTGGTTAGCACAGATACGCAGTATTTT. Its protein product is CASSLDPTGVVSTDTQYF. The rearrangement uses TRBV5-4 and TRBJ2-3, with 8 nucleotides matching TRBD1. The trim removed 4 bases at V and 0 bases at J, leaving 13 bases unmatched. Germline V lookup: CDR1 SGHNT, CDR2 YYREEE (reference sequence). The CDR3 covers 18 residues.

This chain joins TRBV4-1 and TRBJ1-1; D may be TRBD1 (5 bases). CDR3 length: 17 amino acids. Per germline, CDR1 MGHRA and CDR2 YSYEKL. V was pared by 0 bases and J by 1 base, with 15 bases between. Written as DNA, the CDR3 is TGCGCCAGCAGCCAAGATAAGGGATGGGGCACGAACACTGAAGCTTTCTTT. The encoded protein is CASSQDKGWGTNTEAFF.

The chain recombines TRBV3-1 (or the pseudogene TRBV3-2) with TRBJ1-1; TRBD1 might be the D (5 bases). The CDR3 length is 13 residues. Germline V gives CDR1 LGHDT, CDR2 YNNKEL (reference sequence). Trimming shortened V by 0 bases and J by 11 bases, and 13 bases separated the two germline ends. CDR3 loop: CASSQDRQGRAFF. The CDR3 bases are TGTGCCAGCAGCCAAGATCGGCAGGGCCGGGCTTTCTTT.

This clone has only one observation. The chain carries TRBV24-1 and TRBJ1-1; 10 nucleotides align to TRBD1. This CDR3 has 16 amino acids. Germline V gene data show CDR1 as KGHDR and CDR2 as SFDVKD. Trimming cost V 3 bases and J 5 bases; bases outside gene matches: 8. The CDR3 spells CATSDGKGQGRTEAFF. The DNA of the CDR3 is TGTGCCACCAGTGATGGGAAGGGACAGGGGAGGACTGAAGCTTTCTTT.

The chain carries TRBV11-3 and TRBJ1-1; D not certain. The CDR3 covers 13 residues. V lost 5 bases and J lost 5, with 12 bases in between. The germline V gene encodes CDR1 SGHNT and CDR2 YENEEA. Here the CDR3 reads CASSLGVVTEAFF. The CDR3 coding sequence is TGTGCCAGCAGCCTCGGGGTCGTGACTGAAGCTTTCTTT.

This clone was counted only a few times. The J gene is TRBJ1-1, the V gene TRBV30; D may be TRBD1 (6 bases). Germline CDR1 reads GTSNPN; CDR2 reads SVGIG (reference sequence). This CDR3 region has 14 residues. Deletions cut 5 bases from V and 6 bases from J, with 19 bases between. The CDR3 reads CAWGTNPRTAEAFF. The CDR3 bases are TGTGCCTGGGGGACAAACCCAAGGACAGCTGAAGCTTTCTTT.

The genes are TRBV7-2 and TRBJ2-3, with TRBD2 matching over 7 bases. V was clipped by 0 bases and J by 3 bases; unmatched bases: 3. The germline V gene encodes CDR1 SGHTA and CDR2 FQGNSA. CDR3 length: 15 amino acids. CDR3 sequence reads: CASSLAAGETDTQYF. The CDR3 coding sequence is TGTGCCAGCAGCTTAGCGGCGGGGGAGACAGATACGCAGTATTTT. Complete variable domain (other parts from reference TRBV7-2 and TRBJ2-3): GAGVSQSPSNKVTEKGKDVELRCDPISGHTALYWYRQSLGQGLEFLIYFQGNSAPDKSGLPSDRFSAERTGGSVSTLTIQRTQQEDSAVYLCASSLAAGETDTQYFGPGTRLTVL.